This T cell receptor beta chain was documented in a study of T cell clusters in autoimmune cytopenias. Whole-study results and caveats: The T cell clusters were defined only in silico, without experimental functional validation.

TRB was amplified by touch-down multiplex PCR, primer pools A and B combined. TCRdb reprocessed the multiplex PCR reads and stores each CDR3 protein as one record, lacking DNA. Recorded for this sample: approximately 8,800 distinct CDR3 sequences. As regards this clonotype: Its antigen remains unknown.

The CDR3 is made up of 15 amino acids. Germline CDR1 and CDR2: MDHEN and SYDVKM. TRB was amplified from 250 ng of peripheral blood genomic DNA per sample. The chain employs TRBV28 and TRBJ2-5; as DNA is missing, the TRBD1 call by TCRdb cannot be tested. This clonotype was sampled from a human donor with an autoimmune cytopenia or autoimmune hepatitis (not recorded which). The material sequenced was peripheral blood. The CDR3 reads CASSEGVGMQETQYF.